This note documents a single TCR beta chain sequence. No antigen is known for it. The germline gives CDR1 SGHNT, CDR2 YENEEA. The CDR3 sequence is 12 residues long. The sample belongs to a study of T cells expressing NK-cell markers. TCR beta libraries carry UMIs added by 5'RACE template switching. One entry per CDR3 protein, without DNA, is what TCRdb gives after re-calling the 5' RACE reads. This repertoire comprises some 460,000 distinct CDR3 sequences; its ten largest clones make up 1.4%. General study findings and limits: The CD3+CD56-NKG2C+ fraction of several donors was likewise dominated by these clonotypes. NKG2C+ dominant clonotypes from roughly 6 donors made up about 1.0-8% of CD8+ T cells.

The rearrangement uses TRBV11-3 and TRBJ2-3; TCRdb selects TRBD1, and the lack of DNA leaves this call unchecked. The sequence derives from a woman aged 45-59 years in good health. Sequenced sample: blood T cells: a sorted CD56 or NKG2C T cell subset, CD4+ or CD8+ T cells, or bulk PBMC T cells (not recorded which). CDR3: CASSLVPLSQYF.